Sequencing of this T cell receptor (beta chain) was carried out in a study of early T cells in non-severe SARS-CoV-2 infection. TCRdb independently ran MiXCR on the 5' RACE reads; one entry per CDR3 protein. In the table there are 35,000 to 40,000 distinct CDR3 sequences, about 9.3% of which are singletons. This CDR3 region has 11 residues. Trimming stripped 4 bases from V and 8 bases from J, with 8 bases between. The V gene's germline CDR1 is MNHEY and CDR2 SMNVEV (reference sequence). This TCR derives from an adult who was a healthcare worker with PCR-confirmed SARS-CoV-2 infection or an uninfected control (not recorded which). The sequenced material came from whole blood. The genes are TRBV27 and TRBJ1-2, with D hard to call. The CDR3 DNA reads as TGTGCCAGCAGTTCCGGAGCCGGCTACACCTTC. Encoded protein: CASSSGAGYTF.